This T cell receptor beta chain was documented in a study of T cell changes during pregnancy in multiple sclerosis. Germline CDR1 reads MGHRA; CDR2 reads YSYEKL. V lost 2 bases to trimming and J lost 2 bases, with 9 bases between them. The CDR3 sequence is 14 residues long. Method: immunoSEQ multiplex PCR; TCRdb's copy keeps in-frame clones and lacks some. The sample lists 68,000 or so clones, about 92% occurring once. V gene TRBV4-1 combines with J gene TRBJ1-2; unclear D gene. This TCR was recovered from a female donor in good health, enrolled as a control in a pregnancy study. Sequenced here: peripheral blood, sampled in the second trimester of pregnancy. CDR3 loop: CASSQNTVNYGYTF. The CDR3, as DNA: TGCGCCAGCAGCCAAAATACAGTAAACTATGGCTACACCTTC.